Each of the 11 T cell receptor beta chains below was sequenced from the same sample in a study of cytomegalovirus exposure and HLA in healthy donors. TCRdb keeps only in-frame clones here, not all; method: immunoSEQ multiplex PCR. The table has around 80,000 clones, 90% to 95% seen once. Sequences were obtained from PBMCs. All receptors derive from a woman aged 18-29 years in good health and CMV-seronegative.

The chain couples TRBV6-5 to TRBJ1-1; weak D call: TRBD1 (5 bases). V was clipped by 2 bases and J by 5 bases, with 12 bases between them. Germline V gives CDR1 MNHEY, CDR2 SVGAGI. This CDR3 region has 14 residues. CDR3 nucleotides: TGTGCCAGCAGTTACAGGAGGGGCGGGACTGAAGCTTTCTTT. Amino acids: CASSYRRGGTEAFF.

The chain employs TRBV19 and TRBJ2-1, with 10 nucleotides matching TRBD2. Germline CDR1 LNHDA, CDR2 SQIVND (reference sequence). The V and J ends lost 5 bases and 5 bases, in that order; junction bases with no gene match: 9. This CDR3 is built from 16 residues. CDR3 sequence reads: CASSPTTSGIDNEQFF. The CDR3 DNA reads as TGTGCCAGTAGTCCTACCACTAGCGGGATCGACAATGAGCAGTTCTTC.

As DNA, the CDR3 is TGTGCCAGCAGCTTGGTCGGGGGGCGGGATGGCTACACCTTC. Protein sequence: CASSLVGGRDGYTF. The chain has TRBV5-5 and TRBJ1-2; maybe TRBD1 (6 bases). In germline, CDR1 is SGHKS, CDR2 YYEKEE (reference sequence). Trimming took off 0 bases at V and 6 bases at J, with 12 bases between the two ends. CDR3 length: 14 amino acids.

The V and J genes are TRBV18 and TRBJ1-3; D uncertain. There are 14 residues in the CDR3. Germline V gives CDR1 KGHSH, CDR2 LQKENI. V lost 2 bases to trimming and J lost 0 bases, with 5 bases between them. The CDR3 DNA reads TGTGCCAGCTCACCATTAGACTCTGGAAACACCATATATTTT. Amino acid sequence: CASSPLDSGNTIYF.

The chain is built from TRBV6-5 and TRBJ2-3; D gene unclear. Germline lookup yields CDR1 MNHEY and CDR2 SVGAGI. The CDR3 loop spans 13 amino acids. Between the trimmed V and J ends, which lost 0 bases and 2 bases, there was a span of 3 bases. The CDR3 reads CASSYSLTDTQYF. Written as DNA, the CDR3 is TGTGCCAGCAGTTACTCCCTCACAGATACGCAGTATTTT.

V gene TRBV6-5 combines with J gene TRBJ1-1, with D uncertain. CDR3 length: 12 residues. The germline gives CDR1 MNHEY, CDR2 SVGAGI. With 8 bases removed from V and 2 bases from J, the gap between germline ends came to 9 bases. In DNA form, the CDR3 reads TGTGCCAGCGGGAGGGCCAACACTGAAGCTTTCTTT. Translation gives CASGRANTEAFF.

Only one count was recorded for this clone. The J gene is TRBJ1-1, the V gene TRBV5-6, with 7 bases lining up with TRBD1. The germline gives CDR1 SGHDT, CDR2 YYEEEE. The length of the CDR3 is 15 residues. V trimming: 0 bases; J trimming: 3 bases; junction bases outside the gene matches: 5. As DNA, the CDR3 is TGTGCCAGCAGCTTGGTAGGGGGCCCCCACACTGAAGCTTTCTTT. Translated: CASSLVGGPHTEAFF.

V usage is TRBV7-8 and J usage is TRBJ2-7; TRBD2 agrees at 7 bases. This CDR3 spans 14 amino acids. Germline V gives CDR1 SGHVS, CDR2 FQNEAQ. With 5 bases clipped from V and 5 bases from J, the junction kept 9 bases outside the gene matches. The CDR3 DNA is TGTGCCAGCAGCCCAGCTGGGAGGGCCAACGAGCAGTACTTC. Amino acids: CASSPAGRANEQYF.

The CDR3 DNA is TGTGCCAGCAGTCCCGGGAGTCGCGAGATAAGCAATCAGCCCCAGCATTTT. Amino acids: CASSPGSREISNQPQHF. This sequence joins TRBV28 and TRBJ1-5; D not certain. CDR3 length: 17 residues. Germline CDR1 reads MDHEN; CDR2 reads SYDVKM. The germline V and J ends were trimmed by 5 bases and 1 base, with 18 bases remaining between them.

This clone was recorded only once. This chain connects TRBV5-8 to TRBJ1-1; 8 bases are shared with TRBD1. Trimming removed 0 bases from V and 4 bases from J; junction bases left unmatched: 8. This CDR3 comprises 16 residues. The germline V gene has CDR1 SGHTS and CDR2 YDEGEE. The CDR3 is CASSLALGQGSTEAFF. CDR3 bases: TGTGCCAGCAGCTTGGCTCTCGGACAGGGTAGCACTGAAGCTTTCTTT.

This chain connects TRBV6-6 to TRBJ2-2; TRBD2 matches 8 bases. The CDR3 runs to 15 residues. Per germline, CDR1 MNHNY and CDR2 SVGAGI (reference sequence). Unmatched junction bases numbered 6, after V lost 6 bases and J lost 3 bases. CDR3 residues: CASSGGEGYTGELFF. In nucleotides, the CDR3 is TGTGCCAGCAGCGGGGGGGAGGGGTACACCGGGGAGCTGTTTTTT.